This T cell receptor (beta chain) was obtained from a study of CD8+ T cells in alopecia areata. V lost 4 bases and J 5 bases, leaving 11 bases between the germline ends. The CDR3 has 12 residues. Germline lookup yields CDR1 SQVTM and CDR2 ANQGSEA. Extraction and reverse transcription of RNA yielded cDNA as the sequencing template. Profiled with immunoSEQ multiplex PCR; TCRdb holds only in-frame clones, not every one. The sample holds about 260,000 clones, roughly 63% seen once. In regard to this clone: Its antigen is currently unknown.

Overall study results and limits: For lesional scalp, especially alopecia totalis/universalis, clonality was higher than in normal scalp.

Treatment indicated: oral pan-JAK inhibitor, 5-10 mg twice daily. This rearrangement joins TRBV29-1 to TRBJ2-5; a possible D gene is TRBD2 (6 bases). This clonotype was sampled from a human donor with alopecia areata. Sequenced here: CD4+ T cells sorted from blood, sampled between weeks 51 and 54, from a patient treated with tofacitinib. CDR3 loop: CSVGPGVETQYF. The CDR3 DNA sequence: TGCAGCGTTGGTCCGGGGGTGGAGACCCAGTACTTC.